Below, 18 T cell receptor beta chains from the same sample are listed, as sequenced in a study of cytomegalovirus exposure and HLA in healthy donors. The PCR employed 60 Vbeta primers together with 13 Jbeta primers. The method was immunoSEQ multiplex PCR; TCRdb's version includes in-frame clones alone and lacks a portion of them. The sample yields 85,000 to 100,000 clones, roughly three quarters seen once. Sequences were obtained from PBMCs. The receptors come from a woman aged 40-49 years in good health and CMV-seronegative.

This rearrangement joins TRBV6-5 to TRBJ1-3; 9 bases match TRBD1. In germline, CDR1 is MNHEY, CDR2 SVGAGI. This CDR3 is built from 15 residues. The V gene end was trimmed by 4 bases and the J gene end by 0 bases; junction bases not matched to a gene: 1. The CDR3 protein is CASSLQGASGNTIYF. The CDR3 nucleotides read TGTGCCAGCAGTTTACAGGGGGCCTCTGGAAACACCATATATTTT.

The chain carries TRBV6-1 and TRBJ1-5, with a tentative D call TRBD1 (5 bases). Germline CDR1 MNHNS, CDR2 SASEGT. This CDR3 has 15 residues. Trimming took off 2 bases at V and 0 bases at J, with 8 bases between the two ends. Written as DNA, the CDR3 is TGTGCCAGCAGTGAATTGACAGCTAGCAATCAGCCCCAGCATTTT. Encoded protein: CASSELTASNQPQHF.

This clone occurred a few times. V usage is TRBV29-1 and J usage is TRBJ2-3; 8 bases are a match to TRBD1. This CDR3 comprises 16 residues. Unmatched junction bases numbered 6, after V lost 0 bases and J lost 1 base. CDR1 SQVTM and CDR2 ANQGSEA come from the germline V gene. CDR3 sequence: CSVEDLKTGGTDTQYF. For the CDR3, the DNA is TGCAGCGTTGAAGACCTTAAGACAGGGGGCACAGATACGCAGTATTTT.

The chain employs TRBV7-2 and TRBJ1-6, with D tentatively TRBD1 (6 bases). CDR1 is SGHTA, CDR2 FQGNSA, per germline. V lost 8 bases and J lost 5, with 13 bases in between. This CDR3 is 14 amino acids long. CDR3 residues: CASAPRQDNSPLHF. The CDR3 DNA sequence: TGTGCCAGCGCTCCCCGACAGGATAATTCACCCCTCCACTTT.

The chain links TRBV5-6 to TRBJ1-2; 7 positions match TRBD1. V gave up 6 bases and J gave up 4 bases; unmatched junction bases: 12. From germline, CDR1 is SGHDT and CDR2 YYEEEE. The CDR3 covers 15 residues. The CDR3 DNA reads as TGTGCCAGCAATGAAGACAGGGATCGCCCCTATGGCTACACCTTC. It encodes CASNEDRDRPYGYTF. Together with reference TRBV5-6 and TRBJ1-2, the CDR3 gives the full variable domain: DAGVTQSPTHLIKTRGQQVTLRCSPKSGHDTVSWYQQALGQGPQFIFQYYEEEERQRGNFPDRFSGHQFPNYSSELNVNALLLGDSALYLCASNEDRDRPYGYTFGSGTRLTVV.

The CDR3 nucleotides are TGCGCCAGCAGCATCAGGGGGCTCGGGAACACCATATATTTT. This sequence encodes CASSIRGLGNTIYF. J is TRBJ1-3 and V is TRBV10-2, with 8 nucleotides matching TRBD1. The CDR3 consists of 14 residues. V shed 6 bases, J shed 7 bases, and the junction held 8 bases outside the gene matches. CDR1 WSHSY and CDR2 SAAADI come from the germline V gene.

CDR3 bases: TGTGCCATCAGTGAGGACTTACTAGCGGGTGGTGTCAATGAGCAGTTCTTC. As protein: CAISEDLLAGGVNEQFF. The rearrangement links TRBV10-3 to TRBJ2-1, with 9 bases aligning to TRBD2. CDR3 size: 17 residues. The germline V gene has CDR1 ENHRY and CDR2 SYGVKD. The V gene end was trimmed by 2 bases and the J gene end by 6 bases; junction bases not matched to a gene: 11.

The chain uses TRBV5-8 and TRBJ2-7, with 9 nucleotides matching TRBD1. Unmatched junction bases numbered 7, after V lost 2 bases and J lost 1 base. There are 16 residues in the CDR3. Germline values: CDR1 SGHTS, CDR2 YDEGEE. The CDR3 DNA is TGTGCCAGCAGCTTTTACAGGGGGCTAGGTTCCTACGAGCAGTACTTC. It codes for CASSFYRGLGSYEQYF.

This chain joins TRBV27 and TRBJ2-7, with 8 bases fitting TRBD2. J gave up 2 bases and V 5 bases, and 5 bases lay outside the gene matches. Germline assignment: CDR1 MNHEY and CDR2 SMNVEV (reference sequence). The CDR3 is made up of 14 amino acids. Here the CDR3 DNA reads TGTGCCAGCAGTAGCCCGGGACTAGCCTACGAGCAGTACTTC. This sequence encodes CASSSPGLAYEQYF.

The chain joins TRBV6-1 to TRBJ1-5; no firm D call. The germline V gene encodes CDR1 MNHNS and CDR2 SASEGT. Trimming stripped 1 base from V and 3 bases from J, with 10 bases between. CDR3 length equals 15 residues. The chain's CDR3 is CASSEVLGYNQPQHF. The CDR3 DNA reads TGTGCCAGCAGTGAAGTTCTAGGCTACAATCAGCCCCAGCATTTT.

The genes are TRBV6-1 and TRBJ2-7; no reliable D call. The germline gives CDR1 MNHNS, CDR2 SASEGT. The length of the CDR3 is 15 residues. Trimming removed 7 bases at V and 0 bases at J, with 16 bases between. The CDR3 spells CASKRASENSYEQYF. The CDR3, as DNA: TGTGCCAGCAAGCGAGCCAGCGAGAACTCCTACGAGCAGTACTTC.

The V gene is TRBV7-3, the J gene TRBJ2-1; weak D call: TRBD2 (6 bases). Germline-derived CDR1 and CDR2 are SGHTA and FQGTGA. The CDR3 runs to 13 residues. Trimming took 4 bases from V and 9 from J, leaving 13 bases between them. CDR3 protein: CASSSNVGGEQFF. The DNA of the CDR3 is TGTGCCAGCAGCTCCAATGTGGGGGGTGAGCAGTTCTTC. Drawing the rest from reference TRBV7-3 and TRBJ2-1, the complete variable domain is GAGVSQTPSNKVTEKGKYVELRCDPISGHTALYWYRQSLGQGPEFLIYFQGTGAADDSGLPNDRFFAVRPEGSVSTLKIQRTERGDSAVYLCASSSNVGGEQFFGPGTRLTVL.

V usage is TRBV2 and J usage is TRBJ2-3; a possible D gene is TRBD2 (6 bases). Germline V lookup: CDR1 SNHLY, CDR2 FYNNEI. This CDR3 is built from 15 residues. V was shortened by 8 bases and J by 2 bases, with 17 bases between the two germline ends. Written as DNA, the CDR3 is TGTGCCAGCCCGGAGGGAGCGGCACCCACAGATACGCAGTATTTT. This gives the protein CASPEGAAPTDTQYF.

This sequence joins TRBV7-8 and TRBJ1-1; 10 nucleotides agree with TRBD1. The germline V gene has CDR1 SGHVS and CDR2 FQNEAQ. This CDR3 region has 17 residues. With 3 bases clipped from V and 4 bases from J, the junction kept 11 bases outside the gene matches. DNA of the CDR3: TGTGCCAGCAGCTTGGACAGGGGGGGAGGGGTTGGCACTGAAGCTTTCTTT. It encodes CASSLDRGGGVGTEAFF.

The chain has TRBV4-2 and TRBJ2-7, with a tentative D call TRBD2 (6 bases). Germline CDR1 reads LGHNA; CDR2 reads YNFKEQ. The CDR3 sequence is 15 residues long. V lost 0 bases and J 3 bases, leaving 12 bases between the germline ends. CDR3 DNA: TGTGCCAGCAGCCAAGATTCGAGGGGAGGCTACGAGCAGTACTTC. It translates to CASSQDSRGGYEQYF.

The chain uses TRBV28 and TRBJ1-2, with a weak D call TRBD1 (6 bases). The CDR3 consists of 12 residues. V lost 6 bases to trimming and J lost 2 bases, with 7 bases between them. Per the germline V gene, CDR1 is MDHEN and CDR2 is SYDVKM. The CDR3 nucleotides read TGTGCCAGCAGAACAGGGAACTATGGCTACACCTTC. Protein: CASRTGNYGYTF.

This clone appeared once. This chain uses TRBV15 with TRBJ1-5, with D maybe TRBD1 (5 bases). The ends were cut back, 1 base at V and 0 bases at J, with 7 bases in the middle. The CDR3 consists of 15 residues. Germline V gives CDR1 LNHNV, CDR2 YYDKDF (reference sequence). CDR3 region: CATSRGGHSNQPQHF. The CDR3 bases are TGTGCCACCAGCAGAGGAGGACATAGCAATCAGCCCCAGCATTTT.

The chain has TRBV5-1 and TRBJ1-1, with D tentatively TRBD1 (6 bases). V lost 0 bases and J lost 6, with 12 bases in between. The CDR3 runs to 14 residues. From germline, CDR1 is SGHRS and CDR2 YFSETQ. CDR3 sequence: CASSLDEGVAEAFF. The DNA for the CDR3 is TGCGCCAGCAGCTTGGATGAGGGGGTCGCTGAAGCTTTCTTT. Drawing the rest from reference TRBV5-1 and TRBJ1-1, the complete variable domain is KAGVTQTPRYLIKTRGQQVTLSCSPISGHRSVSWYQQTPGQGLQFLFEYFSETQRNKGNFPGRFSGRQFSNSRSEMNVSTLELGDSALYLCASSLDEGVAEAFFGQGTRLTVV.